These 6 T cell receptor beta chains originate from one sample sequenced in a study of blood T cell repertoires in COVID-19. Generated by immunoSEQ multiplex PCR, the TCRdb table keeps only in-frame clones and is missing some. The sample contains more than 120,000 clones, about 87% of which appear only once. The sample taken for sequencing was peripheral blood. These receptors were collected from a woman aged 45-65 years with acute or convalescent COVID-19.

For this clone: Other DNA sequences in this sample translate to the same CDR3. The chain joins TRBV9 to TRBJ2-1, with D unresolved. Between the trimmed V and J ends, which lost 0 bases and 1 base, there was a span of 5 bases. The CDR3 contains 14 residues. Germline CDR1 is SGDLS and CDR2 is YYNGEE. The CDR3 DNA reads TGTGCCAGCAGCGTAGGGCAGTCCTACAATGAGCAGTTCTTC. Its translation: CASSVGQSYNEQFF.

V usage is TRBV10-3 and J usage is TRBJ1-1, with TRBD1 identical over 12 bases. From germline, CDR1 is ENHRY and CDR2 SYGVKD. The CDR3 is 14 amino acids. Losses at the gene ends were 4 bases for V and 9 bases for J; bases not matched to a gene: 6. CDR3 nucleotide sequence: TGTGCCATCAGTGGCGGGACAGGGGGCTATCAAGCTTTCTTT. This translates into CAISGGTGGYQAFF.

The gene calls are TRBV7-3 and TRBJ1-1, with a weak D call TRBD1 (6 bases). V was cut by 2 bases and J by 11 bases, with 12 bases left in between. Germline CDR1 reads SGHTA; CDR2 reads FQGTGA. This CDR3 spans 12 amino acids. CDR3 sequence (DNA): TGTGCCAGCAGCTTAGAGGGACAATCGGCTTTCTTT. Its protein product is CASSLEGQSAFF. The full variable domain, completed using reference TRBV7-3 and TRBJ1-1, is GAGVSQTPSNKVTEKGKYVELRCDPISGHTALYWYRQSLGQGPEFLIYFQGTGAADDSGLPNDRFFAVRPEGSVSTLKIQRTERGDSAVYLCASSLEGQSAFFGQGTRLTVV.

This chain joins TRBV13 and TRBJ2-7; maybe TRBD2 (6 bases). There are 14 residues in the CDR3. Per germline, CDR1 PRHDT and CDR2 FYEKMQ (reference sequence). V dropped 8 bases and J dropped 1 base, with 15 bases sitting between them. Written as DNA, the CDR3 is TGTGCCAGCGGGAGCGGGCGCTCTTCCTACGAGCAGTACTTC. Translated: CASGSGRSSYEQYF.

The rearrangement uses TRBV5-1 and TRBJ1-2; D not resolved. Germline V gives CDR1 SGHRS, CDR2 YFSETQ. CDR3 length equals 11 residues. Trimming removed 4 bases from V and 8 bases from J, with 9 bases in between. CDR3 DNA sequence: TGCGCCAGCAGCACCTCAGGCGGCTACACCTTC. Amino acids: CASSTSGGYTF.

CDR3 bases: TGTGCCAGCAGTCGTAGAGGACTGACAGATACGCAGTATTTT. Translating it yields CASSRRGLTDTQYF. The chain couples TRBV27 to TRBJ2-3, with a tentative D call TRBD2 (5 bases). The V end lost 5 bases, the J end lost 3 bases, and 12 bases lay between the germline ends. This CDR3 region has 14 residues. The germline V gene has CDR1 MNHEY and CDR2 SMNVEV (reference sequence).